These T cell receptor beta chains were read from a single sample in a study of OX40 agonist ivuxolimab in advanced cancers. Profiled with immunoSEQ multiplex PCR; TCRdb holds only in-frame clones, not every one. The sample consists of roughly 75,000 clones, 75% to 90% of them appearing once. Sequencing used CD4+ or CD8+ T cells sorted from blood, obtained in a trial of the OX40 agonist ivuxolimab. These receptor sequences come from an adult with an advanced solid tumor such as melanoma, head and neck, liver or kidney cancer. CDR3s leave out the opening cysteine and the closing phenylalanine or tryptophan. The order of the fields is V gene, J gene, CDR3 protein.

TRBV5-4	TRBJ1-2	ASSFSGSHLYGYT
TRBV7-3	TRBJ2-2	ASSLLGANTGELF
TRBV19	TRBJ1-1	ASSPNLNTEAF
TRBV9	TRBJ2-3	ASSFRPAGFTDTQY
TRBV25-1	TRBJ1-1	ASAYRGSGEAF
TRBV9	TRBJ2-1	ASSGTSGRWPYNEQF
TRBV6-6	TRBJ1-5	ASRGGQPQH
TRBV4-1	TRBJ2-7	ASSPSEASYEQY
TRBV5-1	TRBJ2-5	ASSYTTGETQY
TRBV2	TRBJ1-1	ASSDNPRPNTEAF
TRBV4-3	TRBJ1-6	ASSQDENSPLH
TRBV27	TRBJ1-5	ASSLRGIGQPQH
TRBV6-5	TRBJ1-1	ASSYTPQGLNTEAF
TRBV2	TRBJ1-1	ASIVTGRTEAF
TRBV14	TRBJ2-3	ASSQLRGTGVDTQY
TRBV13	TRBJ2-7	ASSPAGEVVDEQY
TRBV5-1	TRBJ2-7	ASSWANDDSDEQY
TRBV7-9	TRBJ1-6	ASSDPGSPLH
TRBV2	TRBJ2-1	ASTLGLGQGSGNEQF
TRBV19	TRBJ1-2	ASSPAGGWGYT
TRBV5-1	TRBJ1-4	ASSLGWGATNEKLF
TRBV6-6	TRBJ1-2	ASSYSTGRGASS
TRBV13	TRBJ1-1	ASSPSGTAEEAF
TRBV28	TRBJ1-4	ASSFSMRVGEKLF
TRBV27	TRBJ2-1	ASSSWRENNEQF
TRBV27	TRBJ1-2	ASSWDSSIHKGYT
TRBV27	TRBJ1-1	ASSSTYRVNTEAF
TRBV6-1	TRBJ2-3	ASRRVAGTTDTQY
TRBV4-2	TRBJ2-4	ASSQLGRDSENIQY
TRBV9	TRBJ2-1	ASSVEADYNEQF
TRBV27	TRBJ2-1	ASRFLSGPQF
TRBV7-9	TRBJ2-1	ASKGYEQF
TRBV7-3	TRBJ1-2	ASSLDQGWFGDGYT
TRBV7-9	TRBJ2-4	ASSPSGTGKNIQY
TRBV29-1	TRBJ2-7	SVGDKAYEQY
TRBV28	TRBJ2-5	ASSASSRRETQY
TRBV19	TRBJ2-1	ASTLAGAYNEQF
TRBV9	TRBJ2-5	ASSAHSNQGEGQETQY
TRBV27	TRBJ2-1	ASSSSLNEQF
TRBV6-6	TRBJ1-2	ASSPDSDNYGYT
TRBV6-6	TRBJ2-7	ASSWRQGNEQY
TRBV5-4	TRBJ1-4	ASSSGLAATNEKLF
TRBV10-2	TRBJ2-7	ASSDYEQY
TRBV19	TRBJ1-5	ASSIPSGYQPQH
TRBV6-5	TRBJ2-5	ASSYGSGGQETQY
TRBV10-1	TRBJ2-7	ASNMAGTSGYEQY
TRBV27	TRBJ2-7	ASSLVEAASYEQY